This TCR beta chain was sequenced during a study of blood T cell repertoires in COVID-19. On the study more broadly: Nucleic acid was either cDNA or gDNA, and it came from T cells, B-cell-depleted T cells, or PBMCs.

This CDR3 region has 16 residues. Trimming removed 5 bases from V and 0 bases from J, with 11 bases in between. The V gene's germline CDR1 is LGHNA and CDR2 YSLEER. As handled by the study authors: Using reference gene primer amplification, nucleated cell counts were estimated. Generated by immunoSEQ multiplex PCR, the TCRdb table keeps only in-frame clones and is missing some. V and J calls and clone size are as listed in that table; D and trimming were resolved from the DNA. This sample has hundreds of thousands of clones, with around 89% found just once. Cohort placement rested on clinical history that participants reported themselves. Each recovered donor of Cohort 3 presented with two negative PCRs, clearance, or symptom resolution.

The sequence came from a middle-aged woman who had recovered from COVID-19. The sample taken for sequencing was PBMCs or T cells enriched from blood (not recorded which). The chain uses TRBV4-3 and TRBJ1-6; D might be TRBD1 (5 bases). The CDR3 nucleotides read TGCGCCAGCAGCTCCCGGACAAGCTCCTATAATTCACCCCTCCACTTT. Protein product: CASSSRTSSYNSPLHF.